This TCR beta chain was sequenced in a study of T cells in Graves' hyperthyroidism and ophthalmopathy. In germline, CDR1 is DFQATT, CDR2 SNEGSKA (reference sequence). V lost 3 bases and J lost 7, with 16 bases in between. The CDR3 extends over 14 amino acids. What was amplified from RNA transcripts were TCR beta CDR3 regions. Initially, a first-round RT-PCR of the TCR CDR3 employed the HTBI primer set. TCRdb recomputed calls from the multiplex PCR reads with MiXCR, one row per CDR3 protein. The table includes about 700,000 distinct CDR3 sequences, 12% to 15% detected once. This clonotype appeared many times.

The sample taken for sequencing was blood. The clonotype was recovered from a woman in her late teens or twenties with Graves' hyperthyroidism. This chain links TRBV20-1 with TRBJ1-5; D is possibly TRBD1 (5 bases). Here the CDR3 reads CSARGRISKQPQHF. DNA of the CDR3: TGCAGTGCTAGGGGACGGATCTCCAAACAGCCCCAGCATTTT.